This T cell receptor (beta chain) derives from a study of CD8+CD57+ T cells in acquired aplastic anemia. In the case of this clonotype: Its specificity is not known.

TCR beta VDJ and CDR3 were profiled, and genomic DNA was the template. TCRdb used MiXCR to reprocess the reads, holding one entry per CDR3 protein. Of 150,000 or so distinct CDR3 sequences listed, just under 65% are singletons. Study-wide results and limits: Researchers report that about 29 CD8+ CDR3 sequences appeared in both patients and controls.

The CDR3 covers 13 residues. The V gene lost 3 bases and the J gene lost 8 bases, with 12 bases spanning the gap. Germline CDR1 is SGDLS and CDR2 is YYNGEE. Material: sorted CD4+, CD8+, or CD8+CD57+ T cells (not recorded which) from PBMCs. The clonotype originates from a human donor in good health. This rearrangement joins TRBV9 to TRBJ1-3; D is uncertain. The CDR3 is CASSGVGGDTIYF. CDR3 bases: TGTGCCAGCAGCGGAGTAGGAGGAGACACCATATATTTT.